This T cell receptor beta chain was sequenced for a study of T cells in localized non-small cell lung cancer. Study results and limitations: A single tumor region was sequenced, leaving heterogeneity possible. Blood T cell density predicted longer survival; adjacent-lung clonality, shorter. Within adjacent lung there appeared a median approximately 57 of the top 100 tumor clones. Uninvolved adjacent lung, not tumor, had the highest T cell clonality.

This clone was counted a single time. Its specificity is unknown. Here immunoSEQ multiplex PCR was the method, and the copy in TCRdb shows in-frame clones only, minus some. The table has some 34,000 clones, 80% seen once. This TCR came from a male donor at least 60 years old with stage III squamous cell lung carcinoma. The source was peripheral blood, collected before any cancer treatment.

CDR3 loop: CASSQQGISGNTIYF. CDR3 DNA: TGTGCCAGCAGCCAACAGGGAATCTCTGGAAACACCATATATTTT. This chain links TRBV11-2 with TRBJ1-3; TRBD1 is a possible D gene (6 bases). The CDR3 spans 15 residues. The V and J ends lost 5 bases and 0 bases respectively, with 11 bases between them. Germline V gene data show CDR1 as SGHAT and CDR2 as FQNNGV.